The rows below give T cell receptor beta chains drawn from one sample of a study of CD8 T cells in Susac syndrome. TCRdb independently ran MiXCR on the immunoSEQ multiplex PCR reads; one entry per CDR3 protein. The sample records about 180,000 distinct CDR3 sequences, roughly 94% being singletons. The sequenced sample was CD4+ T cells from PBMCs. These receptors came from a human donor with Susac syndrome. CDR3s include the opening cysteine and the closing phenylalanine or tryptophan. A D gene is named only where the DNA matches it firmly. Size tells how often a clone was seen (once, few, many) or the class of an expanded clone, and some rows leave it out.

size	V	J	length	D	CDR3	DNA
once	TRBV30	TRBJ2-5	12	NA	CALEKIAQTQYF	TGTGCATTGGAGAAGATTGCGCAGACCCAGTACTTC
NA	TRBV4-3	TRBJ2-2	15	TRBD1	CASSQGQMNTGELFF	TGCGCCAGCAGCCAGGGACAGATGAACACCGGGGAGCTGTTTTTT
NA	TRBV7-2	TRBJ1-1	14	NA	CASSSSGTNTEAFF	TGTGCCAGCAGCTCCAGCGGGACGAACACTGAAGCTTTCTTT
NA	TRBV27	TRBJ2-2	12	NA	CASNGYTGELFF	TGTGCCAGCAACGGTTACACCGGGGAGCTGTTTTTT
NA	TRBV5-1	TRBJ2-2	12	NA	CASHGQHGELFF	TGCGCCAGCCATGGACAGCACGGGGAGCTGTTTTTT
NA	TRBV20-1	TRBJ1-1	12	NA	CSAHKGRAEAFF	TGCAGTGCTCATAAGGGGAGGGCTGAAGCTTTCTTT
NA	TRBV28	TRBJ2-7	15	TRBD1	CASSQGTGSSYEQYF	TGTGCCAGCAGCCAGGGGACAGGGAGCTCCTACGAGCAGTACTTC
once	TRBV2	TRBJ1-5	14	NA	CASRAAREGQPQHF	TGTGCCAGCAGGGCAGCCAGAGAGGGTCAGCCCCAGCATTTT
NA	TRBV7-2	TRBJ1-2	13	NA	CASSPKGQFGYTF	TGTGCCAGCAGCCCAAAAGGACAGTTTGGCTACACCTTC
NA	TRBV13	TRBJ1-2	14	NA	CASSLIRGWDGYTF	TGTGCCAGCAGCTTAATCAGGGGCTGGGATGGCTACACCTTC
NA	TRBV7-2	TRBJ2-1	15	NA	CASSLSRMSYNEQFF	TGTGCCAGCAGCTTATCGCGGATGTCCTACAATGAGCAGTTCTTC
once	TRBV4-1	TRBJ2-1	15	TRBD2	CASSPQRGNDNEQFF	TGCGCCAGCAGCCCCCAGCGGGGGAACGACAATGAGCAGTTCTTC
NA	TRBV7-2	TRBJ2-5	15	TRBD2	CASSLDDPGGITQYF	TGTGCCAGCAGCTTAGACGACCCGGGAGGAATTACCCAGTACTTC
NA	TRBV11-2	TRBJ2-1	15	TRBD1	CASSLGTGPYNEQFF	TGTGCCAGCAGCTTAGGGACAGGGCCCTACAATGAGCAGTTCTTC
NA	TRBV25-1	TRBJ2-1	14	NA	CASSEEQGYNEQFF	TGTGCCAGCAGTGAAGAACAGGGATACAATGAGCAGTTCTTC
NA	TRBV7-2	TRBJ2-7	14	NA	CASSFPSPGYEQYF	TGTGCCAGCAGCTTCCCCAGCCCGGGCTACGAGCAGTACTTC
NA	TRBV2	TRBJ2-1	14	TRBD2	CASNRELAVNEQFF	TGTGCCAGCAATAGGGAGCTAGCGGTCAATGAGCAGTTCTTC
NA	TRBV29-1	TRBJ2-2	14	NA	CSVEELAHAGELFF	TGCAGCGTTGAAGAACTAGCCCACGCCGGGGAGCTGTTTTTT
NA	TRBV12-3/TRBV12-4	TRBJ2-1	16	TRBD2	CATAVYLAGGLNEQFF	TGTGCCACCGCCGTCTATCTAGCGGGAGGACTCAATGAGCAGTTCTTC
NA	TRBV12-3/TRBV12-4	TRBJ2-2	12	NA	CASSSNTGELFF	TGTGCCAGCTCATCGAACACCGGGGAGCTGTTTTTT
once	TRBV20-1	TRBJ2-1	11	NA	CSARGYNEQFF	TGCAGTGCTAGAGGGTACAATGAGCAGTTCTTC
few	TRBV6-1	TRBJ1-6	14	NA	CASSSGRQHSPLHF	TGTGCCAGCAGTTCAGGGCGCCAGCATTCACCCCTCCACTTT
NA	TRBV18	TRBJ1-5	12	NA	CASSPDGEPQHF	TGTGCCAGCTCACCGGACGGGGAGCCCCAGCATTTT
once	TRBV5-4	TRBJ1-2	15	NA	CASRSEMTGNYGYTF	TGTGCCAGTCGAAGCGAAATGACCGGTAACTATGGCTACACCTTC
NA	TRBV6-2/TRBV6-3	TRBJ1-1	11	NA	CASRLRTEAFF	TGTGCCAGCAGGTTAAGGACTGAAGCTTTCTTT
once	TRBV20-1	TRBJ2-7	15	NA	CSARLRGAGDDEQYF	TGCAGTGCTAGACTGCGTGGGGCAGGGGACGACGAGCAGTACTTC
NA	TRBV12-3/TRBV12-4	TRBJ1-4	16	NA	CASSLSGSGLYEKLFF	TGTGCCAGCAGTTTAAGTGGTTCGGGATTGTATGAAAAACTGTTTTTT
NA	TRBV18	TRBJ2-1	17	TRBD2	CASSPRTSGSGDNEQFF	TGTGCCAGCTCACCAAGGACTAGCGGGAGCGGGGACAATGAGCAGTTCTTC
NA	TRBV24-1	TRBJ1-1	13	NA	CATRGYQTTEAFF	TGTGCCACCAGGGGATATCAGACTACAGAAGCTTTCTTT
NA	TRBV12-3/TRBV12-4	TRBJ1-1	14	NA	CASTSERGGTEAFF	TGTGCCAGCACCTCCGAGAGAGGAGGCACTGAAGCTTTCTTT
NA	TRBV12-5	TRBJ1-2	14	TRBD1	CASGARDRNYGYTF	TGTGCTAGTGGTGCCCGGGACAGGAACTATGGCTACACCTTC
NA	TRBV20-1	TRBJ2-5	14	NA	CSARPPGGGETQYF	TGCAGTGCTAGACCCCCGGGGGGCGGTGAGACCCAGTACTTC
NA	TRBV12-3/TRBV12-4	TRBJ2-7	12	TRBD1	CASGQGSAEQYF	TGTGCCAGCGGACAGGGAAGTGCCGAGCAGTACTTC
NA	TRBV30	TRBJ1-2	14	TRBD1	CAWSVLQGAYGYTF	TGTGCCTGGAGTGTACTCCAGGGGGCTTATGGCTACACCTTC
NA	TRBV7-2	TRBJ2-1	15	TRBD2	CASSFSGLAVNEQFF	TGTGCCAGCAGCTTCTCGGGACTAGCGGTTAATGAGCAGTTCTTC
NA	TRBV30	TRBJ2-1	14	TRBD2	CAWSEGLTRNEQFF	TGTGCCTGGAGTGAGGGACTAACCCGCAATGAGCAGTTCTTC
once	TRBV7-9	TRBJ1-2	14	NA	CASSPDSRSYGYTF	TGTGCCAGCAGCCCGGACAGCCGTTCCTATGGCTACACCTTC
NA	TRBV29-1	TRBJ1-1	13	TRBD1	CSTRQGVDTEAFF	TGCAGCACAAGACAGGGGGTTGACACTGAAGCTTTCTTT
NA	TRBV4-2	TRBJ2-3	14	TRBD2	CASSQVLAGDTQYF	TGTGCCAGCAGCCAAGTACTAGCGGGGGATACGCAGTATTTT
NA	TRBV5-6	TRBJ2-7	14	TRBD1	CASSPRDRTYEQYF	TGTGCCAGCAGCCCCCGGGACAGGACCTACGAGCAGTACTTC
NA	TRBV7-2	TRBJ2-7	14	NA	CASSLANAGREQYF	TGTGCCAGCAGCTTAGCGAATGCGGGGAGGGAGCAGTACTTC
NA	TRBV12-3/TRBV12-4	TRBJ2-5	17	TRBD2	CASSFAASGARQETQYF	TGTGCCAGCAGTTTCGCGGCTAGCGGGGCACGACAAGAGACCCAGTACTTC
once	TRBV3-1	TRBJ2-7	15	TRBD2	CASSQGLAGAPEQYF	TGTGCCAGCAGCCAGGGCTTAGCGGGAGCCCCCGAGCAGTACTTC